This T cell receptor beta chain was sequenced for a study of T cell changes during pregnancy in multiple sclerosis. This CDR3 region has 15 residues. V gave up 5 bases and J gave up 4 bases; unmatched junction bases: 5. CDR1 and CDR2 from the germline V gene are LNHDA and SQIVND (reference sequence). TCRdb's copy holds only in-frame clones and misses some; the assay was immunoSEQ multiplex PCR. The data show approximately 37,000 clones, 80% to 95% seen once. The chain uses TRBV19 and TRBJ1-6, with 7 bases that match TRBD1. The sequence came from a female donor in good health, enrolled as a control in a pregnancy study. This material consisted of CD4+ T cells from peripheral blood mononuclear cells, taken in the third trimester of pregnancy. CDR3 residues: CASSPRGQYNSPLHF. CDR3 in DNA: TGTGCCAGTAGTCCGCGGGGACAGTATAATTCACCCCTCCACTTT.